A selection of T cell receptor beta chains follows, all from one sample in a study of T cell changes during pregnancy in multiple sclerosis. Data came from immunoSEQ multiplex PCR; TCRdb stores just in-frame clones and leaves some out. There are around 35,000 clones in the sample; roughly 88% occur only once, and 4.5% lies in the top ten. The specimen comprised CD8+ T cells from peripheral blood mononuclear cells, sampled after pregnancy. The receptors were gathered from a female donor with multiple sclerosis, enrolled in a pregnancy study. Each CDR3 is given with its conserved first and last residue. Each record gives: D gene, J gene, clone size, V gene, CDR3 DNA, CDR3 protein. A D gene is named only where the DNA matches it firmly. Clone size is given for some rows only: seen once, a few or many times, or a class if the clone is expanded.

>TRBD1|TRBJ2-7|-|TRBV19
TGTGCCAGTAGTACCGGACAGGGGTACGAGCAGTACTTC
CASSTGQGYEQYF
>-|TRBJ2-7|-|TRBV7-2
TGTGCCGTCCCCCAAAGTGTGGGGAGTCCCTACGAGCAGTACTTC
CAVPQSVGSPYEQYF
>-|TRBJ2-1|once|TRBV9
TGTGCCAGCAGCTGGAGGGCAACCGACAATGAGCAGTTCTTC
CASSWRATDNEQFF
>TRBD1|TRBJ2-7|-|TRBV4-2
TGTGCCAGCAGCACCATGAGGACAGGGAACTCCTACGAGCAGTACTTC
CASSTMRTGNSYEQYF
>TRBD1|TRBJ2-2|once|TRBV4-1
TGCGCCAGCAGCCCCTGGAACTGGGACAGCAACACCGGGGAGCTGTTTTTT
CASSPWNWDSNTGELFF
>-|TRBJ1-2|-|TRBV4-3
TGCGCCAGCAGCCCCTACCCCCGGGAGGGTACCGGCTACACCTTC
CASSPYPREGTGYTF
>-|TRBJ2-5|-|TRBV5-1
TGCGCCAGCAGCCGGGACAACCAAGAGACCCAGTACTTC
CASSRDNQETQYF
>-|TRBJ1-2|-|TRBV9
TGTGCCAGCAGCGCGCCAAAGACCGCTAGGGGGGGGGATACCTATGGCTACACCTTC
CASSAPKTARGGDTYGYTF
>-|TRBJ1-2|-|TRBV14
TGTGCCAGCAGCCAAGATACGGGTGGCTACACCTTC
CASSQDTGGYTF
>-|TRBJ2-2|-|TRBV7-9
TGTGCCAGCAGCTCTAAAACAGGCTACGGGGAGCTGTTTTTT
CASSSKTGYGELFF
>TRBD2|TRBJ2-1|-|TRBV6-5
TGTGCCAGCAGTTACTCGGGACTAGCCTATGAGCAGTTCTTC
CASSYSGLAYEQFF
>-|TRBJ1-2|-|TRBV4-1
TGCGCCAGCAGCCAGTCTGAGTGGGGGGGGGCTGGCTACACCTTC
CASSQSEWGGAGYTF
>-|TRBJ1-4|-|TRBV4-1
TGCGCCAGCAGCCAATGGGCAGGGGATGAAAAACTGTTTTTT
CASSQWAGDEKLFF
>-|TRBJ1-3|-|TRBV7-9
TGTGCCAGCCCGGGGGTGGATACTGGAAACACCATATATTTT
CASPGVDTGNTIYF
>TRBD2|TRBJ2-7|-|TRBV2
TGTGCCAGCAGTGAGGATAGCGGGGGGCGTGAAGAGCAGTACTTC
CASSEDSGGREEQYF
>TRBD1|TRBJ1-3|-|TRBV2
TGTGCCAGGCATACCCAAACAGGGGTTTCTGGAAACACCATATATTTT
CARHTQTGVSGNTIYF
>-|TRBJ1-1|once|TRBV5-1
TGCGCCAGCAGCTTGGGGAGGCAGCTCACTGAAGCTTTCTTT
CASSLGRQLTEAFF
>-|TRBJ1-4|-|TRBV6-1
TGTGCCAGCAGTGAAGCAGAGATGGAGAAACTGTTTTTT
CASSEAEMEKLFF
>TRBD2|TRBJ2-5|-|TRBV4-3
TGCGCCAGCAGCCAAGATCCTAGCGGGGGGGCAGAGACCCAGTACTTC
CASSQDPSGGAETQYF
>TRBD1|TRBJ1-5|once|TRBV6-5
TGTGCCAGCAGCCAGGACAGGGAGGACCAGCCCCAGCATTTT
CASSQDREDQPQHF
>-|TRBJ2-5|-|TRBV11-2
TGTGCCAGCAGCTTTTTGGGGGCGCGGGGGCCCCAAGAGACCCAGTACTTC
CASSFLGARGPQETQYF
>TRBD2|TRBJ2-7|-|TRBV27
TGTGCCAGCAGTTTAAGCGGGGACGAGCAGTACTTC
CASSLSGDEQYF
>TRBD2|TRBJ2-2|-|TRBV2
TGTGCCAGCAGTGAGGTACCTAGCGGCGGGGAGCTGTTTTTT
CASSEVPSGGELFF
>TRBD2|TRBJ2-3|-|TRBV9
TGTGCCAGCAGCGTAGTGGCGGGGGGACTTTACGATACGCAGTATTTT
CASSVVAGGLYDTQYF
>TRBD1|TRBJ1-1|-|TRBV5-5
TGTGCCAGCAGCTTGGCACAGGGGGCGAGAACTGAAGCTTTCTTT
CASSLAQGARTEAFF
>TRBD2|TRBJ2-3|large|TRBV7-8
TGTGCCAGCAGCTTACGCCGCGGGACTAGCGCGAGCACAGATACGCAGTATTTT
CASSLRRGTSASTDTQYF
>-|TRBJ2-7|-|TRBV10-3
TGTGCCATCAGTTCAGGGGCCGAGCAGTACTTC
CAISSGAEQYF
>TRBD1|TRBJ2-3|-|TRBV9
TGTGCCAGCAGCGTCACGGACAGGGTGTTGGATACGCAGTATTTT
CASSVTDRVLDTQYF
>-|TRBJ2-3|-|TRBV21-1
TGTGCCAGCAGCAAAGTTAAACTAGCGGGGGGACTTACGCAGTATTTT
CASSKVKLAGGLTQYF
>TRBD2|TRBJ2-7|-|TRBV7-7
TGTGCTAGCAGCTCCCTCACTAGCGGTAACTACGAGCAGTACTTC
CASSSLTSGNYEQYF
>TRBD1|TRBJ2-1|-|TRBV7-3
TGTGCCAGCAGCCAGACTTTCGACAGGGATGAGCAGTTCTTC
CASSQTFDRDEQFF
>TRBD2|TRBJ2-5|-|TRBV11-2
TGTGCCAGCAGCGTGGTAGCCGGGGGGGCGTGGGAGACCCAGTACTTC
CASSVVAGGAWETQYF
>-|TRBJ1-1|-|TRBV25-1
TGTGCCAGCAGTCAGGGCAGGGACACTGAAGCTTTCTTT
CASSQGRDTEAFF
>TRBD2|TRBJ2-5|-|TRBV13
TGTGCCAGCAGCTCACCCCAAGGCGGGGGAGAGACCCAGTACTTC
CASSSPQGGGETQYF
>TRBD1|TRBJ1-2|-|TRBV6-5
TGTGCCACTGAGGACAGGGGGACCTATGGCTACACCTTC
CATEDRGTYGYTF
>TRBD2|TRBJ2-3|once|TRBV6-4
TGTGCCAGCAGCGCCCAGCGGGGGAGCACAGATACGCAGTATTTT
CASSAQRGSTDTQYF
>-|TRBJ2-3|-|TRBV7-2
TGTGCCAGCAGCTTCGGCACAGATACGCAGTATTTT
CASSFGTDTQYF
>-|TRBJ1-4|-|TRBV11-2
TGTGCCAGCAGCTTGGGAGAAGATGAAAAACTGTTTTTT
CASSLGEDEKLFF
>-|TRBJ1-4|-|TRBV10-3
TGTGCCAAGAGGACAGAGAGTAATGAAAAACTGTTTTTT
CAKRTESNEKLFF
>TRBD2|TRBJ2-7|-|TRBV4-2
TGTGCCAGCAGCCAAGAACCCGGGGGGGGCTACGAGCAGTACTTC
CASSQEPGGGYEQYF
>-|TRBJ1-4|-|TRBV19
TGTGCCAGTAGACATACAACTAATGAAAAACTGTTTTTT
CASRHTTNEKLFF
>-|TRBJ1-5|-|TRBV7-9
TGTGCCAGCAGCTTAGGGGCAAGTAGCAATCAGCCCCAGCATTTT
CASSLGASSNQPQHF
>-|TRBJ1-4|-|TRBV4-2
TGTGCCAGCAGCCAGATCATTTCAACAGGGCCTAATGAAAAACTGTTTTTT
CASSQIISTGPNEKLFF
>-|TRBJ1-2|-|TRBV4-3
TGCGCCAGCAGCCCAAGTGGCGGGGCGGTCTATGGCTACACCTTC
CASSPSGGAVYGYTF
>-|TRBJ1-2|-|TRBV7-9
TGTGCCAGCAGCTTAGTAGGGGGCTATGGCTACACCTTC
CASSLVGGYGYTF
>-|TRBJ2-7|once|TRBV9
TGTGCCAGCAGCGTAGGGGGTCAGGGTGATTGGAACGAGCAGTACTTC
CASSVGGQGDWNEQYF